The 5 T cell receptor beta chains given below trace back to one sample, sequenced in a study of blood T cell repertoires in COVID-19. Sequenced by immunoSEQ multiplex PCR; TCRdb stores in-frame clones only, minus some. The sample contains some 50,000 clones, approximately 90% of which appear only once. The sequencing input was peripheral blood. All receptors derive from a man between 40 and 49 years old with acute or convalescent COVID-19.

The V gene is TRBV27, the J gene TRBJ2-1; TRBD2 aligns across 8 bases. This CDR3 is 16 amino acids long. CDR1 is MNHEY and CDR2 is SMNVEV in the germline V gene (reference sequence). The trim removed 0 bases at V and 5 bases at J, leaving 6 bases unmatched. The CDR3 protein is CASSLSRGLGNNEQFF. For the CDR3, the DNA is TGTGCCAGCAGTTTATCGAGGGGACTAGGGAACAATGAGCAGTTCTTC.

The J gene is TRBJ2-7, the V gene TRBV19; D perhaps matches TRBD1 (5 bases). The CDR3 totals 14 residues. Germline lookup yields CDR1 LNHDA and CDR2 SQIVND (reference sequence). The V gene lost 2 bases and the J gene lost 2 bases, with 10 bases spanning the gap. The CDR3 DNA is TGTGCCAGTAGTATACAGGGCATTACCTACGAGCAGTACTTC. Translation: CASSIQGITYEQYF.

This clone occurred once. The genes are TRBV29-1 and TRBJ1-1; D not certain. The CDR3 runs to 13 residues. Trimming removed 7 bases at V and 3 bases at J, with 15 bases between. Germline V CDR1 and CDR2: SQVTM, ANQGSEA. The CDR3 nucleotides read TGCAGCGCCACGGAGGGAGCTGACACTGAAGCTTTCTTT. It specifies CSATEGADTEAFF.

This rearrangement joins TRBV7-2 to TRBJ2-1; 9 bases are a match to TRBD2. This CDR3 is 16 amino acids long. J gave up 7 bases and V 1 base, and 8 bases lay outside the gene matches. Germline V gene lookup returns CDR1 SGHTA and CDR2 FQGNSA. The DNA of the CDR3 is TGTGCCAGCAGCTTAGAACCAGCGGGGGGTCAAAATGAGCAGTTCTTC. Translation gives CASSLEPAGGQNEQFF.

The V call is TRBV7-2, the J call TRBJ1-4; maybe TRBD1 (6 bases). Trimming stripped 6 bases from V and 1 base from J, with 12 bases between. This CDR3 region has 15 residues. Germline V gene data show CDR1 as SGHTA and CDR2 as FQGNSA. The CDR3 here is CASSPTGVTNEKLFF. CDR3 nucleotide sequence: TGTGCCAGCAGTCCGACAGGTGTAACTAATGAAAAACTGTTTTTT.